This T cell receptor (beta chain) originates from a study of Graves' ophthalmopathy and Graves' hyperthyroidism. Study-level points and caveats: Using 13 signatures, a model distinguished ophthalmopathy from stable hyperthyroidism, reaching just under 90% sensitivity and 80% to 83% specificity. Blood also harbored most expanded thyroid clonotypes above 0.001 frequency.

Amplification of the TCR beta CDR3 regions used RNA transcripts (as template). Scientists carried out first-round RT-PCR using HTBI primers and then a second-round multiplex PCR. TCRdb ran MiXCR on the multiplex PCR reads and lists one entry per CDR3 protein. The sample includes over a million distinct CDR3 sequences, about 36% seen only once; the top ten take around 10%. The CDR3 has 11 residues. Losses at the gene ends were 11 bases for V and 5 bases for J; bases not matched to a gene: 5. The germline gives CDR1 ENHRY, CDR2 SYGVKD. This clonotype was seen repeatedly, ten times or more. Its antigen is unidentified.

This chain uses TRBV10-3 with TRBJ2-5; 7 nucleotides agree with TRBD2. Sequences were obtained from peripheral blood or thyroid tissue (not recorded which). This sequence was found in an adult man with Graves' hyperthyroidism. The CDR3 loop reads CAGGEGETQYF. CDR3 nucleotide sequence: TGTGCCGGAGGGGAGGGGGAGACCCAGTACTTC.